This T cell receptor (beta chain) emerged from a study of cytomegalovirus exposure and HLA in healthy donors. On this clone itself: Its cognate antigen is unknown.

The CDR3 runs to 15 residues. The germline CDR1 and CDR2 sequences are MNHEY and SVGAGI. V was clipped by 5 bases and J by 3 bases; unmatched bases: 6. Regarding the study as a whole: In an earlier analysis, productive rearrangement rates for most beta V segments clustered near 87% or 30%. In a later analysis, compared with equally common non-associated chains, HLA-associated beta chains were more expanded. The classifier reportedly diagnosed cytomegalovirus status with high sensitivity and specificity. Excluded: some indistinguishable V segments such as TRBV6-2 and TRBV6-3.

PCR involved 60 Vbeta and 13 Jbeta primers. Only in-frame clones appear in the TCRdb table, and some are missing; sequencing was by immunoSEQ multiplex PCR. The sample includes about 180,000 clones, approximately 80% of them seen just once. The TCR comes from a woman aged 45 to 65 in good health and CMV-seronegative. The sequenced sample consisted of PBMCs. The V call is TRBV6-5, the J call TRBJ2-7; the match to TRBD2 covers 11 bases. CDR3 sequence reads: CASSPTSGRGYEQYF. The CDR3 coding sequence is TGTGCCAGCAGTCCTACTAGCGGGAGAGGCTACGAGCAGTACTTC.